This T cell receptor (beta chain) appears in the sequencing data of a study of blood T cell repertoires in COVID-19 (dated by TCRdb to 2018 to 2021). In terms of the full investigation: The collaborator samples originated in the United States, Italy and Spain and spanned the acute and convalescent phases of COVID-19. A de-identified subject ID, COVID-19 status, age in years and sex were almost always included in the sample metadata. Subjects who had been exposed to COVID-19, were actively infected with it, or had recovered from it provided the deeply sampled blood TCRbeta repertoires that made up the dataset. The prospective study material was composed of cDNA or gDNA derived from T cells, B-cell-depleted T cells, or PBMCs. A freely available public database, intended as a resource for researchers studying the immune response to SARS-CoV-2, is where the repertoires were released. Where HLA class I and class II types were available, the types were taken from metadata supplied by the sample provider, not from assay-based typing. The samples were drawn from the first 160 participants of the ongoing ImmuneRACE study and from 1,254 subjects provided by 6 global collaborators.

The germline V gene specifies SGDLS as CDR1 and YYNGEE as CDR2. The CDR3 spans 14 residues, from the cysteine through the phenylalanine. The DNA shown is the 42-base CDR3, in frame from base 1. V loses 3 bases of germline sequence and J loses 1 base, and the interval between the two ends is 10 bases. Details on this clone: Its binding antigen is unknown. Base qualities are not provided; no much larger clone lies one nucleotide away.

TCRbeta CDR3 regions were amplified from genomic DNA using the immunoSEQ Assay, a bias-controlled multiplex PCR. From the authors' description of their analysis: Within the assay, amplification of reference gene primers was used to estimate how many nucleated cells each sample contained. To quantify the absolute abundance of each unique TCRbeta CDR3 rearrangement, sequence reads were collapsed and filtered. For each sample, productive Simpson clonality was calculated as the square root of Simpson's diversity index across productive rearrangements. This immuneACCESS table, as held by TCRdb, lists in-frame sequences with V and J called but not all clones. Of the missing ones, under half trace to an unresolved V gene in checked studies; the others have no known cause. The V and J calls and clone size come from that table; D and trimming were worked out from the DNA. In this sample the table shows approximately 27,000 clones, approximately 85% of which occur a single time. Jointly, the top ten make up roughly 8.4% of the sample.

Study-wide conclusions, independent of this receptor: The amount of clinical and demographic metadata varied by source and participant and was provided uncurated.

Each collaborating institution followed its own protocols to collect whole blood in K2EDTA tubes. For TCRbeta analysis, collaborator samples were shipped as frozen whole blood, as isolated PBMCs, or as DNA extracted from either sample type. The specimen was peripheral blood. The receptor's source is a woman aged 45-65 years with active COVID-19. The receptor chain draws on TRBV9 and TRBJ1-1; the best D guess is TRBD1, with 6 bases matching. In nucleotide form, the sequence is TGTGCCAGCAGCGCGGGGGGCTCGAACACTGAAGCTTTCTTT. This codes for CASSAGGSNTEAFF.